This is a list of T cell receptor beta chains from one sample in a study of T cell responses to AZD1222 COVID-19 vaccine. TCRdb's copy holds only in-frame clones and misses some; the assay was immunoSEQ multiplex PCR. The data show 100,000 to 150,000 clones, with around nine tenths seen just once and less than 8.5% held by the top ten. The input for sequencing was peripheral blood, taken on day 0 of AZD1222 vaccination. These receptors came from an adult in good health. Both conserved end residues are part of each CDR3. A D gene is named only where the DNA matches it firmly. Rows may omit the clone size; those that give it use once, few, many or a size class.

clone_size: NA; d_call: NA; j_call: TRBJ1-1; v_call: TRBV18; cdr3_length: 14; cdr3_nt: TGTGCCAGCTCACCACTGGAAGGGATCTCTGAAGCTTTCTTT; cdr3_aa: CASSPLEGISEAFF
clone_size: NA; d_call: TRBD1; j_call: TRBJ1-1; v_call: TRBV27; cdr3_length: 15; cdr3_nt: TGTGCCAGCAGTTTAAAAGGGGGCTGGGACACTGAAGCTTTCTTT; cdr3_aa: CASSLKGGWDTEAFF
clone_size: NA; d_call: TRBD1; j_call: TRBJ1-2; v_call: TRBV6-5; cdr3_length: 15; cdr3_nt: TGTGCCAGCACAGGGGGCGGTTATTCGAACTATGGCTACACCTTC; cdr3_aa: CASTGGGYSNYGYTF
clone_size: NA; d_call: TRBD2; j_call: TRBJ2-1; v_call: TRBV9; cdr3_length: 14; cdr3_nt: TGTGCCAGCAGCTACGTGGCGGGGGGTAATGAGCAGTTCTTC; cdr3_aa: CASSYVAGGNEQFF
clone_size: NA; d_call: TRBD1; j_call: TRBJ1-5; v_call: TRBV4-2; cdr3_length: 15; cdr3_nt: TGTGCCAGCAGCCAGACGGACAGGAACAATCAGCCCCAGCATTTT; cdr3_aa: CASSQTDRNNQPQHF
clone_size: NA; d_call: NA; j_call: TRBJ1-6; v_call: TRBV6-1; cdr3_length: 17; cdr3_nt: TGTGCCAGCAGTGAATGGGGCAGGAGCTCCTATAATTCACCCCTCCACTTT; cdr3_aa: CASSEWGRSSYNSPLHF
clone_size: NA; d_call: NA; j_call: TRBJ1-3; v_call: TRBV7-9; cdr3_length: 13; cdr3_nt: TGTGCCAGCAGCTCCCCGCCCCGGCACACCATATATTTT; cdr3_aa: CASSSPPRHTIYF
clone_size: NA; d_call: NA; j_call: TRBJ1-6; v_call: TRBV6-2/TRBV6-3; cdr3_length: 16; cdr3_nt: TGTGCCAGCAGTTACGCCCCCCTGGGGTATAATTCACCCCTCCACTTT; cdr3_aa: CASSYAPLGYNSPLHF
clone_size: NA; d_call: TRBD1; j_call: TRBJ1-5; v_call: TRBV28; cdr3_length: 15; cdr3_nt: TGTGCCAGCAGTCTAAGACAGGGCCAAAATCAGCCCCAGCATTTT; cdr3_aa: CASSLRQGQNQPQHF
clone_size: NA; d_call: NA; j_call: TRBJ2-7; v_call: TRBV4-3; cdr3_length: 15; cdr3_nt: TGCGCCAGCAGCCAAGATCGAGGGGGTAGCTACGAGCAGTACTTC; cdr3_aa: CASSQDRGGSYEQYF
clone_size: once; d_call: NA; j_call: TRBJ2-1; v_call: TRBV24-1; cdr3_length: 11; cdr3_nt: TGTGCCACCGATTTCTACGGTGAGCAGTTCTTC; cdr3_aa: CATDFYGEQFF
clone_size: NA; d_call: TRBD2; j_call: TRBJ2-7; v_call: TRBV19; cdr3_length: 15; cdr3_nt: TGTGCCAGTAGTCCGGTACTAGCGGGGGACTACGAGCAGTACTTC; cdr3_aa: CASSPVLAGDYEQYF
clone_size: NA; d_call: NA; j_call: TRBJ2-7; v_call: TRBV7-8; cdr3_length: 13; cdr3_nt: TGTGCCAGCAGCTTAGGACAGAACTACGAGCAGTACTTC; cdr3_aa: CASSLGQNYEQYF
clone_size: NA; d_call: NA; j_call: TRBJ1-2; v_call: TRBV29-1; cdr3_length: 14; cdr3_nt: TGCAGCGTTGGCCTAACGGCTTCCAGCTATGGCTACACCTTC; cdr3_aa: CSVGLTASSYGYTF
clone_size: NA; d_call: NA; j_call: TRBJ1-5; v_call: TRBV7-2; cdr3_length: 15; cdr3_nt: TGTGCCAGCAGCTCCCCAGGAGAGGGCAATCAGCCCCAGCATTTT; cdr3_aa: CASSSPGEGNQPQHF
clone_size: NA; d_call: TRBD2; j_call: TRBJ2-7; v_call: TRBV3-1/TRBV3-2; cdr3_length: 17; cdr3_nt: TGTGCCAGCAGCCAAGACAGACTAGCGGGGGGACCCCGCGAGCAGTACTTC; cdr3_aa: CASSQDRLAGGPREQYF
clone_size: few; d_call: NA; j_call: TRBJ1-3; v_call: TRBV7-9; cdr3_length: 17; cdr3_nt: TGTGCCAGCAGCCTCCCAGGGGTCCAGAGCTCTGGAAACACCATATATTTT; cdr3_aa: CASSLPGVQSSGNTIYF
clone_size: NA; d_call: TRBD2; j_call: TRBJ2-7; v_call: TRBV10-1; cdr3_length: 16; cdr3_nt: TGCGCCAGCAGTGGGACTAGCGGGGGGTCGGCCTACGAGCAGTACTTC; cdr3_aa: CASSGTSGGSAYEQYF
clone_size: NA; d_call: NA; j_call: TRBJ1-5; v_call: TRBV6-6; cdr3_length: 14; cdr3_nt: TGTGCCAGCAGTTACCTAGACAGGAATCAGCCCCAGCATTTT; cdr3_aa: CASSYLDRNQPQHF
clone_size: NA; d_call: NA; j_call: TRBJ2-7; v_call: TRBV6-5; cdr3_length: 14; cdr3_nt: TGTGCCAGCAGTTACAAATACGGGGGTGACGAGCAGTACTTC; cdr3_aa: CASSYKYGGDEQYF
clone_size: NA; d_call: TRBD2; j_call: TRBJ2-5; v_call: TRBV6-2/TRBV6-3; cdr3_length: 18; cdr3_nt: TGTGCCAGCAGTTACTCCGGGAGGGAGCGGGGGAATCAAGAGACCCAGTACTTC; cdr3_aa: CASSYSGRERGNQETQYF
clone_size: NA; d_call: NA; j_call: TRBJ2-1; v_call: TRBV10-3; cdr3_length: 17; cdr3_nt: TGTGCCATCAGTGCACGGCGGGACGGGTCCTTATCGAATGAGCAGTTCTTC; cdr3_aa: CAISARRDGSLSNEQFF